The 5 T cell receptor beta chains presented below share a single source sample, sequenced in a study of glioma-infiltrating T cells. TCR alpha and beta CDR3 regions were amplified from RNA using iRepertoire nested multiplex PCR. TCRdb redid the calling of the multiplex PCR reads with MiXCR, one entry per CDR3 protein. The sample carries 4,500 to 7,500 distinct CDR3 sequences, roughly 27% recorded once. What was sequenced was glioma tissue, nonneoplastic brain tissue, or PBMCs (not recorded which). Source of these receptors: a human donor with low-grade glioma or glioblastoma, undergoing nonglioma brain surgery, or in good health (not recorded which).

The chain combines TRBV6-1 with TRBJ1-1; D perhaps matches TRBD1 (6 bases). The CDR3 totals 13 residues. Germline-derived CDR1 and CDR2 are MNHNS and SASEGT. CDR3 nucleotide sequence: TGTGGCAGTTCAGGACAGTCGAACACTGAAGCTTTCTTT. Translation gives CGSSGQSNTEAFF.

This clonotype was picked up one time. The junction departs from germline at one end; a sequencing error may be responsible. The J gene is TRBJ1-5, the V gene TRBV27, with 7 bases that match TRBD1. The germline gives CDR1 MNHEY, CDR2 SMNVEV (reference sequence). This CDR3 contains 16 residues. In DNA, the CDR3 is TGTTCCAGCAGTCCCAGGGGGGAGTATAGCAATCCGCCCCAGCATTTT. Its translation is CSSSPRGEYSNPPQHF.

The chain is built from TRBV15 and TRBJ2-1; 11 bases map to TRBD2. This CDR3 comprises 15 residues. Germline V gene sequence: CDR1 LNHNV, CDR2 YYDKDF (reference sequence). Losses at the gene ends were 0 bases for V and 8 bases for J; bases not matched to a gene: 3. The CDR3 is CATSRDSGRADEQFF. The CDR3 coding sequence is TGTGCCACCAGCAGAGATAGCGGGAGGGCCGATGAGCAGTTCTTC.

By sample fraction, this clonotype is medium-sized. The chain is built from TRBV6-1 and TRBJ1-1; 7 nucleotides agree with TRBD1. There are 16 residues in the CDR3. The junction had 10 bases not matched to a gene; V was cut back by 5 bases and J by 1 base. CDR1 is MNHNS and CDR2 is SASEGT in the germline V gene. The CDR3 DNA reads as TGTGCCAGCAGTCCTAAAACGGGACAGTCGAACACTGAAGCTTTCTTT. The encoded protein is CASSPKTGQSNTEAFF.

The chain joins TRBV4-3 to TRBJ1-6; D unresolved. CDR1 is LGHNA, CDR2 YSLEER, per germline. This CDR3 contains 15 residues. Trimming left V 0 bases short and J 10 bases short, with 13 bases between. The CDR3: CASSQDSGTGSPLHF. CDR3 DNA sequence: TGCGCCAGCAGCCAAGATTCGGGAACGGGCTCACCCCTCCACTTT.